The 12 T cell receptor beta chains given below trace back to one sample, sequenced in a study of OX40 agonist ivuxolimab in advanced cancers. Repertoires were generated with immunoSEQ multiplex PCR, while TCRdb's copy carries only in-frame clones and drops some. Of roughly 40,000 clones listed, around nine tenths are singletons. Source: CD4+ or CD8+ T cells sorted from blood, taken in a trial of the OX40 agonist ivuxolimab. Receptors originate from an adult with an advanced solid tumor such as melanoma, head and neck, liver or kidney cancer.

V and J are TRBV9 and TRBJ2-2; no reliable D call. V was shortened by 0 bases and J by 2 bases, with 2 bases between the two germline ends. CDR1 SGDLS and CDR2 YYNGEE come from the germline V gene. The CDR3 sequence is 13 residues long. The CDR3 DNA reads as TGTGCCAGCAGCGTAGACAACACCGGGGAGCTGTTTTTT. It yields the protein CASSVDNTGELFF. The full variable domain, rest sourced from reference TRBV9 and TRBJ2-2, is DSGVTQTPKHLITATGQRVTLRCSPRSGDLSVYWYQQSLDQGLQFLIQYYNGEERAKGNILERFSAQQFPDLHSELNLSSLELGDSALYFCASSVDNTGELFFGEGSRLTVL.

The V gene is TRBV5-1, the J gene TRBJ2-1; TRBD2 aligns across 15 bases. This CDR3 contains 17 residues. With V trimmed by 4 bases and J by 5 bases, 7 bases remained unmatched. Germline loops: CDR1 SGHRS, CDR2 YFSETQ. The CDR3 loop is CASSPGLAGGLDNEQFF. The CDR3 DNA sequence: TGCGCCAGCAGCCCTGGACTAGCGGGAGGGCTGGACAATGAGCAGTTCTTC.

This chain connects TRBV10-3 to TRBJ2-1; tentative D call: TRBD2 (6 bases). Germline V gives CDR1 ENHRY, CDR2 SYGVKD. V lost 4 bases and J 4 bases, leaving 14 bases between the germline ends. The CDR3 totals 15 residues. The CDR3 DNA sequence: TGTGCCATCAGTGCCCCGGCGGGGTCTTACAATGAGCAGTTCTTC. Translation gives CAISAPAGSYNEQFF.

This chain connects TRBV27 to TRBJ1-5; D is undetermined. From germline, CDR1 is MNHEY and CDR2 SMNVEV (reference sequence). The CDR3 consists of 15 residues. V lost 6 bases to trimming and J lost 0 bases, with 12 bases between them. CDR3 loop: CASSPWGSSNQPQHF. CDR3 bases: TGTGCCAGCAGCCCATGGGGATCTAGCAATCAGCCCCAGCATTTT.

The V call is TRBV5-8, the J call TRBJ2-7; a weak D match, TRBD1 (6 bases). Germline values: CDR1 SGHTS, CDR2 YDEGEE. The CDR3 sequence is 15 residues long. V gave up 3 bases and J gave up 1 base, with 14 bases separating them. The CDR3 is CASSYRDTLSYEQYF. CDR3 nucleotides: TGTGCCAGCAGCTACCGGGACACCCTATCCTACGAGCAGTACTTC.

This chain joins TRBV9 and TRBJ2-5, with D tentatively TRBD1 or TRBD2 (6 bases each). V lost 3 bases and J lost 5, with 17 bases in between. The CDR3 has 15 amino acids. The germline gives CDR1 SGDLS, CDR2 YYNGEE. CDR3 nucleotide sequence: TGTGCCAGCAGCGAGGGGGGCCAGGGAGGCGAGACCCAGTACTTC. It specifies CASSEGGQGGETQYF.

The CDR3 nucleotides are TGTGCCAGCAGCTTAGGAGTCAGGTCCTTTTACAATGAGCAGTTCTTC. This translates into CASSLGVRSFYNEQFF. The J gene is TRBJ2-1, the V gene TRBV7-9, with D hard to call. The CDR3 is 16 amino acids. Trimming stripped 1 base from V and 4 bases from J, with 14 bases between. Looked up from germline, CDR1 is SEHNR and CDR2 is FQNEAQ (reference sequence).

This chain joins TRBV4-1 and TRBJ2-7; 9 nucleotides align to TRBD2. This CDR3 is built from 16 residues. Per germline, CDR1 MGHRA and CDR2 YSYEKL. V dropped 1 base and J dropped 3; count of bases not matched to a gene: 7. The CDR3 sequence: CASSQGGLAAYYEQYF. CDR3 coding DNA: TGCGCCAGCAGCCAAGGGGGACTAGCTGCCTACTACGAGCAGTACTTC.

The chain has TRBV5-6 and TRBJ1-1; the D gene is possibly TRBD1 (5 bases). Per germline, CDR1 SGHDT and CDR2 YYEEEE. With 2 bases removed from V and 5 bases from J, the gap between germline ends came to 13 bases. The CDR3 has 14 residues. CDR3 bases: TGTGCCAGCAGCTTCCCCCAGGGAAAGACTGAAGCTTTCTTT. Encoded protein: CASSFPQGKTEAFF.

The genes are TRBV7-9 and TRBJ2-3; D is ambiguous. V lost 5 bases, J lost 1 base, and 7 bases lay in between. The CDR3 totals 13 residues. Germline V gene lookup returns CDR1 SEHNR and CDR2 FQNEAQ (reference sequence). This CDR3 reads CASSTEGTDTQYF. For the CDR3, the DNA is TGTGCCAGCAGCACAGAGGGCACAGATACGCAGTATTTT.

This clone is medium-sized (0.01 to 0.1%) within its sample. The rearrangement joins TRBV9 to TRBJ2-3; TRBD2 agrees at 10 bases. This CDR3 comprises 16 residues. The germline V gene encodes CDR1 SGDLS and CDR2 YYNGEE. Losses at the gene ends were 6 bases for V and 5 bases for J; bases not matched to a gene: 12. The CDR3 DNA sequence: TGTGCCAGCACCCTTAGGGCTAGCGGGAGTTTAGATACGCAGTATTTT. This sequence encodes CASTLRASGSLDTQYF.

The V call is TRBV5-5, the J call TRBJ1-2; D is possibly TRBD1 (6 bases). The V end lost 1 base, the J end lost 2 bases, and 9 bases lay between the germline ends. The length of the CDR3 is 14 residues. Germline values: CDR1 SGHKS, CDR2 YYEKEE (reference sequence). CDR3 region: CASSLSQGNYGYTF. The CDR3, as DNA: TGTGCCAGCAGCTTGAGCCAGGGGAACTATGGCTACACCTTC. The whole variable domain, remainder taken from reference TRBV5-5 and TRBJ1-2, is DAGVTQSPTHLIKTRGQQVTLRCSPISGHKSVSWYQQVLGQGPQFIFQYYEKEERGRGNFPDRFSARQFPNYSSELNVNALLLGDSALYLCASSLSQGNYGYTFGSGTRLTVV.